The 22 T cell receptor beta chains presented below share a single source sample, sequenced in a study of T cells in Graves' hyperthyroidism and ophthalmopathy. The TCR beta CDR3 regions underwent amplification using RNA transcripts as the source. The HTBI set primed first-round TCR CDR3 RT-PCR. TCRdb reprocessed the multiplex PCR reads via MiXCR and lists one record per CDR3 protein. The sample has 300,000 to 450,000 distinct CDR3 sequences; around a sixth are singletons. Sequencing input: blood. The origin of the receptors is a woman aged 40 to 49 with Graves' ophthalmopathy.

This clonotype was recorded at least ten times. The rearrangement joins TRBV28 to TRBJ1-1, with D perhaps matching TRBD1 (5 bases). The germline V gene encodes CDR1 MDHEN and CDR2 SYDVKM. The V and J ends lost 4 bases and 11 bases respectively, with 14 bases between them. This CDR3 spans 12 amino acids. CDR3 DNA sequence: TGTGCCAGCAGTTCCCCAGGGATTCTGGCTTTCTTT. It codes for CASSSPGILAFF.

In its sample, this clonotype was seen many times. The V gene is TRBV20-1, the J gene TRBJ1-2, with D possibly TRBD1 on 5 matching bases. Deletions cut 1 base from V and 2 bases from J, with 14 bases between. This CDR3 has 15 residues. Germline-derived CDR1 and CDR2 are DFQATT and SNEGSKA (reference sequence). The CDR3 protein is CSARGAVGANYGYTF. CDR3 coding DNA: TGCAGTGCTAGAGGGGCTGTTGGGGCGAACTATGGCTACACCTTC.

The table lists this clonotype with many counts. The J gene is TRBJ1-1, the V gene TRBV29-1; TRBD1 agrees at 9 bases. The CDR3 totals 13 residues. The J segment lost 6 bases and the V segment lost 6 bases, leaving 8 bases of the junction unmatched. In germline, CDR1 is SQVTM, CDR2 ANQGSEA. The CDR3, as DNA: TGCAGCGTGCGGACAGGGGAAAAAGCTGAAGCTTTCTTT. It codes for CSVRTGEKAEAFF.

This clonotype was seen more than once but under ten times. J is TRBJ1-2 and V is TRBV6-1; D remains unclear. V gave up 5 bases and J gave up 8 bases, with 15 bases separating them. This CDR3 is built from 13 residues. Germline CDR1 MNHNS, CDR2 SASEGT. The CDR3 DNA reads as TGTGCCAGCAGTATGGGCATAACCATGGGCTACACCTTC. Amino acids: CASSMGITMGYTF.

The V call is TRBV7-2, the J call TRBJ1-1, with a tentative D call TRBD1 (5 bases). The CDR3 length is 14 residues. Between the trimmed V and J ends, which lost 4 bases and 2 bases, there was a span of 11 bases. The V gene's germline CDR1 is SGHTA and CDR2 FQGNSA. As DNA, the CDR3 is TGTGCCAGCAGCTCCTCGGACACTAACACTGAAGCTTTCTTT. The encoded protein is CASSSSDTNTEAFF.

This clonotype has at least ten counts. This chain uses TRBV28 with TRBJ1-1, with TRBD1 matching over 10 bases. J lost 5 bases, V lost 8 bases, and 8 bases had no gene match. Looked up from germline, CDR1 is MDHEN and CDR2 is SYDVKM. The CDR3 has 14 amino acids. The CDR3 bases are TGTGCCAGCGTTCGACAGGGGGCTTGGACTGAAGCTTTCTTT. Translation gives CASVRQGAWTEAFF.

This clonotype was counted at least ten times. The rearrangement joins TRBV6-2 or TRBV6-3 to TRBJ1-1; no clear D. Germline CDR1 reads MNHEY; CDR2 reads SVGEGT. The CDR3 runs to 14 residues. Trimming shortened V by 7 bases and J by 4 bases, and 16 bases separated the two germline ends. CDR3 sequence reads: CASTPWGRLTEAFF. The CDR3 DNA reads as TGTGCCAGCACACCGTGGGGAAGGCTCACTGAAGCTTTCTTT.

This clonotype was detected many times. One end of the junction fails to match germline, which may point to a read error. CDR3: CASSQTSGTYEQYF. CDR3 DNA sequence: TGTGCCAGCAGCCAAACTAGCGGGACCTACGAGCAGTACTTC. The chain couples TRBV4-1 to TRBJ2-7, with 10 positions matching TRBD2. The length of the CDR3 is 14 residues. Germline V gene data show CDR1 as MGHRA and CDR2 as YSYEKL.

In its sample, this clonotype was seen many times. V gene TRBV6-5 combines with J gene TRBJ1-1; TRBD1 matches 9 bases. The CDR3 runs to 17 residues. Germline V CDR1 and CDR2: MNHEY, SVGAGI. The V segment lost 2 bases and the J segment 3 bases; nucleotides outside the gene matches: 10. Here the CDR3 reads CASSYTTGGPGDTEAFF. CDR3 DNA: TGTGCCAGCAGTTACACTACAGGGGGCCCAGGGGACACTGAAGCTTTCTTT.

This chain joins TRBV28 and TRBJ1-5; possible D gene TRBD1, 5 bases. The CDR3 is 18 residues long. Trimming removed 5 bases from V and 11 bases from J, with 31 bases in between. Germline CDR1 and CDR2: MDHEN and SYDVKM. CDR3 in DNA: TGTGCCAGCAGTCCGGGCCCCCGGGCTAGCGGGAGAGGGGAGACCCAGCATTTT. Its protein product is CASSPGPRASGRGETQHF.

At least ten counts were recorded for this clonotype. CDR3 nucleotide sequence: TGTGCCAGCAGCCAGTTATGGGGGGCTGACACTGAAGCTTTCTTT. This encodes CASSQLWGADTEAFF. The rearrangement links TRBV11-2 to TRBJ1-1; D might be TRBD1 (6 bases). Trimming took 5 bases from V and 3 from J, leaving 16 bases between them. Looked up from germline, CDR1 is SGHAT and CDR2 is FQNNGV. CDR3 length: 15 residues.

The CDR3 DNA follows: TGTGCCAGCGCACCTGCGGGACACCTGAACACTGAAGCTTTCTTT. This sequence encodes CASAPAGHLNTEAFF. The J gene is TRBJ1-1, the V gene TRBV12-3 or TRBV12-4; D possibly corresponds to TRBD1 (6 bases). The CDR3 spans 15 residues. The germline V and J ends were trimmed by 8 bases and 0 bases, with 16 bases remaining between them.

This clonotype was seen at least ten times. The chain joins TRBV6-1 to TRBJ2-7; D is undetermined. Trimming removed 2 bases from V and 2 bases from J, with 13 bases in between. The CDR3 extends over 15 amino acids. The germline V gene has CDR1 MNHNS and CDR2 SASEGT. CDR3 in amino acids: CASSEKNDGPYEQYF. DNA of the CDR3: TGTGCCAGCAGTGAAAAGAATGACGGGCCCTACGAGCAGTACTTC.

This clonotype appeared many times. The chain employs TRBV6-5 and TRBJ2-7; 11 nucleotides line up with TRBD2. Germline CDR1 and CDR2: MNHEY and SVGAGI. V shed 7 bases and J 0 bases; nucleotides not matched to a gene: 5. CDR3 size: 15 residues. The CDR3 sequence: CASTKGLAASYEQYF. The CDR3 bases are TGTGCCAGCACCAAGGGACTAGCGGCCTCCTACGAGCAGTACTTC.

The chain links TRBV18 to TRBJ1-6, with TRBD1 identical over 9 bases. The germline CDR1 and CDR2 sequences are KGHSH and LQKENI. This CDR3 comprises 15 residues. The ends lost 7 bases at V and 7 bases at J; junction bases unmatched: 8. The CDR3 coding sequence is TGTGCCAGCTGCGACAGGGGGTCCGGGAATTCACCCCTCCACTTT. Its translation is CASCDRGSGNSPLHF.

This clonotype was observed at least ten times. The chain links TRBV27 to TRBJ1-4, with D perhaps TRBD1 (5 bases). V lost 5 bases to trimming and J lost 4 bases, with 14 bases between them. In germline, CDR1 is MNHEY, CDR2 SMNVEV (reference sequence). The CDR3 runs to 15 residues. CDR3 DNA sequence: TGTGCCAGCAGTATCTTGGGGGTCAGTAATGAAAAACTGTTTTTT. Translated, it gives CASSILGVSNEKLFF.

The sample holds a few counts of this clonotype. The chain uses TRBV30 and TRBJ2-7; 9 bases fit TRBD2. V lost 3 bases, J lost 6 bases, and 6 bases stayed unmatched. The CDR3 consists of 13 residues. CDR1 and CDR2 from the germline V gene are GTSNPN and SVGIG (reference sequence). The DNA for the CDR3 is TGTGCCTGGAGCCCGGGACTAGCTCTCGAGCAGTACTTC. It codes for CAWSPGLALEQYF.

This chain connects TRBV3-1 to TRBJ2-7; the match to TRBD2 covers 9 bases. Per the germline V gene, CDR1 is LGHDT and CDR2 is YNNKEL (reference sequence). Trimming at V came to 3 bases and at J to 4 bases, leaving 4 bases not matched to a gene. This CDR3 comprises 14 residues. CDR3 bases: TGTGCCAGCAGCCAGACTAGCGGTTTGTACGAGCAGTACTTC. Amino acid sequence: CASSQTSGLYEQYF.

This clonotype came up many times. The chain is built from TRBV5-8 and TRBJ2-5; 7 bases match TRBD1. The V gene's germline CDR1 is SGHTS and CDR2 YDEGEE. After removal of 2 bases from V and 2 bases from J, the junction contained 6 bases not matched to a gene. There are 15 residues in the CDR3. The CDR3 protein is CASSFYRGHQETQYF. In DNA form, the CDR3 reads TGTGCCAGCAGCTTCTATAGGGGGCATCAAGAGACCCAGTACTTC. The full variable domain, in which reference TRBV5-8 and TRBJ2-5 provide the parts outside the CDR3, is EAGVTQSPTHLIKTRGQQATLRCSPISGHTSVYWYQQALGLGLQFLLWYDEGEERNRGNFPPRFSGRQFPNYSSELNVNALELEDSALYLCASSFYRGHQETQYFGPGTRLLVL.

This clonotype was seen only a few times. The chain has TRBV30 and TRBJ1-1; the D gene is possibly TRBD1 (5 bases). Trimming removed 0 bases from V and 4 bases from J, with 15 bases in between. Per germline, CDR1 GTSNPN and CDR2 SVGIG (reference sequence). The CDR3 has 15 amino acids. This chain's CDR3 is CAWSVLRGVGTEAFF. The CDR3 DNA follows: TGTGCCTGGAGTGTACTGAGGGGAGTAGGCACTGAAGCTTTCTTT.

V gene TRBV28 combines with J gene TRBJ1-6; 9 bases match TRBD1. Germline loops: CDR1 MDHEN, CDR2 SYDVKM. V lost 1 base and J lost 8; bases outside the gene matches: 15. The CDR3 is 19 residues long. The CDR3 region is CASSLLFHQWTGVDSPLHF. The CDR3 DNA follows: TGTGCCAGCAGTTTATTATTTCACCAATGGACAGGGGTGGATTCACCCCTCCACTTT.

In its sample, this clonotype was seen many times. The chain combines TRBV28 with TRBJ2-5, with 11 positions matching TRBD2. J was trimmed by 5 bases and V by 4 bases; bases with no gene match: 6. This CDR3 comprises 15 residues. Germline assignment: CDR1 MDHEN and CDR2 SYDVKM. The CDR3 coding sequence is TGTGCCAGCAGTTCCTTAGCGGGAGGGGCGGAGACCCAGTACTTC. This codes for CASSSLAGGAETQYF.